This TCR beta chain was retrieved from a study of T-cell reconstitution after alpha-beta-depleted transplantation in children. Unique molecular identifiers featured in how the TCRbeta library was prepared. One entry per CDR3 protein, called by TCRdb with MiXCR from the PCR reads. The sample contains about 690,000 distinct CDR3 sequences, 16% of which appear only once. This clonotype was detected ten times or more. J lost 10 bases, V lost 6 bases, and 11 bases had no gene match. This CDR3 is 13 amino acids long. The chain uses TRBV12-3 or TRBV12-4 and TRBJ2-7; TRBD1 matches 8 bases. This clonotype was obtained from a human donor who donated a stem cell graft to a child with acute myeloid leukemia. Specimen: PBMCs from the stem cell graft donor, collected from the stem cell graft. CDR3 DNA sequence: TGTGCCAGCAGCTCCGGACAGGGCCTCGATCAGTACTTC. Protein product: CASSSGQGLDQYF.